The clone carrying this T cell receptor beta chain has only one observation. The antigen is undetermined. This CDR3 region has 12 residues. From germline, CDR1 is SNHLY and CDR2 FYNNEI. The V end was cut by 6 bases, the J end by 8 bases, with 13 bases between. TCRdb keeps only in-frame clones here, not all; method: immunoSEQ multiplex PCR. The sample includes tens of thousands of clones, 80% to 85% of them seen just once. This sample was taken from a study of OX40 agonist ivuxolimab in advanced cancers. Study-wide background: At doses from 0.01 to 10 mg/kg, patients were given intravenous ivuxolimab every 2 weeks.

Study-level findings and limits: There were, on average, more expanded clones in CD8+ T cells than in CD4+.

The origin of this receptor is an adult with an advanced solid tumor such as melanoma, head and neck, liver or kidney cancer. V usage is TRBV2 and J usage is TRBJ1-1; D gene unclear. The sequenced sample was CD4+ or CD8+ T cells sorted from blood, obtained in a trial of the OX40 agonist ivuxolimab. CDR3 bases: TGTGCCAGCAGGCCAAATCTTTTGGAAGCTTTCTTT. Amino acid sequence: CASRPNLLEAFF.